This T cell receptor (beta chain) stems from a study of shared clonotypes between healthy human individuals. Study-level points and caveats: Since donors were few, the genetic and exposure-history diversity represented was limited.

In the case of this clone: What it binds is unknown.

Sequenced by immunoSEQ multiplex PCR; TCRdb stores in-frame clones only, minus some. The repertoire holds around 600,000 clones, with about 97% as singletons. With 5 bases removed from V and 1 base from J, the gap between germline ends came to 18 bases. CDR3 length: 15 residues. Germline CDR1 GTSNPN, CDR2 SVGIG (reference sequence). Sequencing input: naive CD4+ T cells sorted from blood. The subset here: CD45RA+ positively selected. The rearrangement uses TRBV30 and TRBJ2-7; unclear D gene. The TCR originated in a woman in her thirties in good health. For the CDR3, the DNA is TGTGCCTGGGAAGGGAAGGGCCCAGGATCCTACGAGCAGTACTTC. This encodes CAWEGKGPGSYEQYF.